This TCR beta chain stems from a study of CD8 T cells in ankylosing spondylitis (TCRdb year 2017). As for the study more broadly: The study set out to find disease-linked TCR variants by profiling T cell receptor beta repertoires in ankylosing spondylitis patients and healthy donors. The whole study cohort included under 140 healthy donors and 20 to 25 ankylosing spondylitis patients. Samples of peripheral blood were taken, and for ankylosing spondylitis patients, synovial fluid was collected as well. The research as a whole found: A TCR beta motif made up of several highly homologous amino acid variants appeared to be characteristic of blood from ankylosing spondylitis patients. Significant enrichment of the disease-linked clones was reported in matched synovial fluid samples from ankylosing spondylitis patients. Some of the motif variants had been reported before in the synovial fluid and blood of reactive arthritis patients, a finding that suggests common disease-initiation mechanisms. The disease-linked clones showed a CD8+ phenotype and occurred at relatively low frequencies in peripheral blood.

The reads were generated on an Illumina HiSeq 2500. Quantitative 5'-RACE with molecular barcodes was the method used to prepare the TCR beta libraries. Regarding the original processing steps: A new computational method, built on a probabilistic model of VDJ rearrangement, was used to identify disease-linked TCR variants. Through fastp at Q25 and MiXCR, TCRdb rebuilt clones from the public reads, retaining in-frame beta chains. Identical CDR3 protein sequences are pooled into one entry, listed with their most common genes and DNA. For this entry, the V and J calls and clone size follow TCRdb and not the study's own pipeline. In this sample the table shows 250,000 to 400,000 distinct CDR3 sequences, approximately 10% of which occur a single time. The leading ten clones occupy roughly 9% of the sample. This clonotype was counted ten times or more. Its antigen remains undetermined. The record has no base qualities; no much larger clone is one base away.

At the junction V is shortened by 4 bases and J by 7 bases; bases outside the gene matches: 9. The CDR3 contains 15 residues, cysteine and phenylalanine counted. Solely the CDR3 DNA is kept, with 45 bases framed from the first base. CDR1 MNHEY and CDR2 SVGEGT are derived from the germline V gene. The sequence derives from a female donor with ankylosing spondylitis or in good health (not recorded which). Here the chain combines TRBV6-2 or TRBV6-3 and TRBJ2-2; TRBD1 aligns with 7 central bases. Material: blood, either unsorted or a sorted T cell fraction (not recorded which). CDR3 protein: CASSSRQGGGGELFF. The bases are TGTGCCAGCAGTTCCAGACAGGGCGGCGGCGGGGAGCTGTTTTTT.